Below are 15 T cell receptor beta chains sequenced from a single sample in a study of CXCR3-negative and CXCR3-positive naive CD8 T cells (dated by TCRdb to between 2018 and 2020). For sequencing, a NextSeq 550 was employed. The Human TCR Profiling Kit (MiLaboratory) was used to prepare UMI-labeled 5' RACE TRB cDNA libraries. Following TCRdb reprocessing, every CDR3 protein sequence forms one entry, and DNA is not provided. The sample's clone listing holds approximately 62,000 distinct CDR3 sequences. More than 3.5% of the sample lies in the top ten. Sequencing was performed on naive CXCR3- CD8+ T cells from blood. The sample's cell subset or site, from its label and the paper: CD45RO-CCR7+CD27+CD95- naive CD8+ T cells lacking CXCR3 (TNR3-). Receptors were obtained from a human donor in good health. Some clones in this sample may be carry-over from other donors' samples.

CDR3 protein: CASSSTDRTSSYNSPLHF. This chain connects TRBV5-1 to TRBJ1-6; with no DNA, the TCRdb D assignment of TRBD1 cannot be verified. CDR3 length: 18 residues. Germline assignment: CDR1 SGHRS and CDR2 YFSETQ.

V usage is TRBV7-9 and J usage is TRBJ2-7; lacking DNA, the TRBD1 call made by TCRdb goes unchecked. CDR3 length: 16 residues. Germline loops: CDR1 SEHNR, CDR2 FQNEAQ (reference sequence). This CDR3 reads CASSLGGQGRSYEQYF. The full variable domain, its missing parts supplied by reference TRBV7-9 and TRBJ2-7, is DTGVSQNPRHKITKRGQNVTFRCDPISEHNRLYWYRQTLGQGPEFLTYFQNEAQLEKSRLLSDRFSAERPKGSFSTLEIQRTEQGDSAMYLCASSLGGQGRSYEQYFGPGTRLTVT.

V is TRBV9 and J is TRBJ2-3; lacking DNA, the TRBD2 call made by TCRdb goes unchecked. CDR1 is SGDLS, CDR2 YYNGEE, per germline. The CDR3 has 16 residues. The CDR3 sequence: CASSVPLAGGPDTQYF.

The J gene is TRBJ2-7, the V gene TRBV6-2 or TRBV6-3; as DNA is missing, the TRBD1 call by TCRdb cannot be tested. This CDR3 is 13 amino acids long. The germline CDR1 and CDR2 sequences are MNHEY and SVGEGT. This chain's CDR3 is CASNGAPSYEQYF.

The J gene is TRBJ2-2, the V gene TRBV5-1; TCRdb calls TRBD1, which cannot be checked without DNA. The CDR3 contains 18 residues. CDR1 is SGHRS, CDR2 YFSETQ, per germline. CDR3 protein: CASSLAETGFSNTGELFF.

V gene TRBV7-9 combines with J gene TRBJ2-5; TCRdb's D call, TRBD1, is unchecked because there is no DNA. Looked up from germline, CDR1 is SEHNR and CDR2 is FQNEAQ (reference sequence). The CDR3 is 15 residues long. CDR3 loop: CASSLPAGVLETQYF.

The chain is built from TRBV10-2 and TRBJ2-7; TCRdb proposes TRBD1, but this gene call is untestable without DNA. Germline assignment: CDR1 WSHSY and CDR2 SAAADI. The CDR3 runs 14 residues. The chain's CDR3 is CASSELGQTYEQYF.

V gene TRBV20-1 combines with J gene TRBJ2-7; the D call from TCRdb, TRBD2, cannot be confirmed without DNA. Germline CDR1 reads DFQATT; CDR2 reads SNEGSKA (reference sequence). CDR3 size: 14 residues. This CDR3 reads CSARIQAGGYEQYF.

The V gene is TRBV12-3 or TRBV12-4, the J gene TRBJ1-2; TCRdb's D call, TRBD1, is unchecked because there is no DNA. The CDR3 totals 15 residues. The CDR3 region is CASSLAQGAVYGYTF.

The chain is built from TRBV21-1 and TRBJ2-1; there is no DNA to check the TCRdb D call of TRBD2. TRBV21-1 has pseudogene status. CDR3 length equals 13 residues. CDR3 in amino acids: CASSKGGAYEQYF.

CDR3 sequence reads: CSVRDRENTEAFF. The J gene is TRBJ1-1, the V gene TRBV29-1; as DNA is missing, the TRBD1 call by TCRdb cannot be tested. Germline CDR1 is SQVTM and CDR2 is ANQGSEA. The CDR3 is made up of 13 amino acids.

The chain is built from TRBV5-6 and TRBJ1-2. The CDR3 sequence is 11 residues long. Germline lookup yields CDR1 SGHDT and CDR2 YYEEEE. CDR3 amino acids: CASSFGGGYTF.

This chain uses TRBV20-1 with TRBJ1-2. Germline-derived CDR1 and CDR2 are DFQATT and SNEGSKA (reference sequence). The CDR3 loop spans 14 amino acids. The CDR3 protein is CSASGAWESYGYTF.

The chain joins TRBV6-6 to TRBJ1-4; TCRdb's D gene call, TRBD1, goes unchecked for lack of DNA. The CDR3 extends over 17 amino acids. CDR1 is MNHNY and CDR2 is SVGAGI in the germline V gene (reference sequence). The CDR3 reads CASSYTSDRGTNEKLFF.

J is TRBJ2-7 and V is TRBV28. Germline V CDR1 and CDR2: MDHEN, SYDVKM. The CDR3 spans 13 residues. CDR3 sequence: CASGNRRQYEQYF.